The clone carrying this TCR beta chain has only one observation. The antigen is unknown. J gave up 2 bases and V 0 bases, and 9 bases lay outside the gene matches. The CDR3 is made up of 17 amino acids. The germline V gene has CDR1 LGHNA and CDR2 YNFKEQ. This record comes from a study of cytomegalovirus exposure and HLA in healthy donors. General study points: There were a few CMV-associated chains whose specificity for CMV antigens was confirmed in vitro. The majority of TCR sequences were rare, yet some public TCRs appeared in many donors.

The PCR had 60 Vbeta and 13 Jbeta primers. Only in-frame clones appear in the TCRdb table, and some are missing; sequencing was by immunoSEQ multiplex PCR. The data hold some 90,000 clones, with roughly 84% observed a single time. This rearrangement joins TRBV4-2 to TRBJ2-5; 7 nucleotides agree with TRBD2. Sequencing was done on a sample of PBMCs. The sequence derives from a man aged 25 to 45 in good health and CMV-seronegative. DNA for the CDR3: TGTGCCAGCAGCCAAGATATCCAGCGGGGCCAGCAAGAGACCCAGTACTTC. This encodes CASSQDIQRGQQETQYF.